The clone carrying this T cell receptor beta chain was detected only a few times. The antigen is unknown. Generation of TCR beta libraries employed quantitative 5'-RACE incorporating molecular barcodes. TCRdb independently ran MiXCR on the 5' RACE reads; one entry per CDR3 protein. The sample consists of tens of thousands of distinct CDR3 sequences, approximately 30% of them appearing once. Trimming stripped 4 bases from V and 3 bases from J, with 11 bases between. The length of the CDR3 is 13 residues. Looked up from germline, CDR1 is DFQATT and CDR2 is SNEGSKA (reference sequence). This sample is part of a study of CD8 T cells in ankylosing spondylitis. Study outcomes and limitations: Disease-linked clones reportedly showed significant enrichment in matched ankylosing spondylitis synovial fluid.

Sequencing input: blood, either unsorted or a sorted T cell fraction (not recorded which). This TCR was recovered from a male donor with ankylosing spondylitis or in good health (not recorded which). V gene TRBV20-1 combines with J gene TRBJ2-3, with D perhaps TRBD2 (5 bases). For the CDR3, the DNA is TGCAGTGCTATTCGGGGTCCGACAGATACGCAGTATTTT. Translating it yields CSAIRGPTDTQYF.